The 14 T cell receptor beta chains below were found in one sample sequenced in a study of cytomegalovirus exposure and HLA in healthy donors (dated by TCRdb to 2016 to 2017). Libraries came from the immunoSEQ multiplex PCR assay. For the multiplex PCR, a mixture combining 60 forward primers for TCR Vbeta segments and 13 reverse primers for TCR Jbeta segments was used. The table comes from immuneACCESS by way of TCRdb, which keeps in-frame sequences with V and J called. Part of the clones is missing from these tables; in studies checked, under half for an unresolved V gene and the rest for unknown reasons. The sample profile shows roughly 120,000 clones; 70% to 80% of them were found once. Of the sample, 3% to 4.5% falls within the top ten clones. The sequencing sample was made of PBMCs. The receptors come from a man between 35 and 55 years old in good health and CMV-seronegative.

This clone was picked up one time. Here the CDR3 reads CSVVPGDNEQFF. CDR3 coding DNA: TGCAGCGTTGTCCCCGGGGACAATGAGCAGTTCTTC. This rearrangement joins TRBV29-1 to TRBJ2-1, with a tentative D call TRBD2 (5 bases). This CDR3 contains 12 residues. Germline CDR1 SQVTM, CDR2 ANQGSEA. Trimming took 4 bases from V and 5 from J, leaving 9 bases between them.

The chain employs TRBV30 and TRBJ1-1; D is uncertain. V was shortened by 3 bases and J by 8 bases, with 10 bases between the two germline ends. Germline V gives CDR1 GTSNPN, CDR2 SVGIG (reference sequence). This CDR3 is 11 amino acids long. This CDR3 reads CAWSLTGEAFF. The CDR3 DNA is TGTGCCTGGAGCCTCACCGGGGAAGCTTTCTTT.

The genes are TRBV4-3 and TRBJ2-5, with TRBD1 as a possible D gene (6 bases). This CDR3 comprises 17 residues. Germline V gene data show CDR1 as LGHNA and CDR2 as YSLEER. Trimming cost V 6 bases and J 0 bases, with 20 bases left between them. The CDR3 sequence: CASSQNGVRGYQETQYF. CDR3 sequence (DNA): TGCGCCAGCAGTCAGAATGGGGTCAGGGGCTACCAAGAGACCCAGTACTTC.

This clone was recorded once. This chain connects TRBV5-1 to TRBJ1-1; D is possibly TRBD1 (6 bases). Germline V CDR1 and CDR2: SGHRS, YFSETQ. Between the trimmed V and J ends, which lost 4 bases and 4 bases, there was a span of 20 bases. The CDR3 has 16 residues. CDR3 coding DNA: TGCGCCAGCAGCCGGGACACAAGGGTGGATATCACTGAAGCTTTCTTT. Translated, it gives CASSRDTRVDITEAFF.

The rearrangement uses TRBV18 and TRBJ2-5; no clear D gene. Trimming took off 3 bases at V and 4 bases at J, with 12 bases between the two ends. The CDR3 is 14 residues long. Per the germline V gene, CDR1 is KGHSH and CDR2 is LQKENI. The CDR3 bases are TGTGCCAGCTCACCCCGCCAGGTACTAGAGACCCAGTACTTC. Translation gives CASSPRQVLETQYF.

In this sample, this clone turned up a few times. The chain employs TRBV16 and TRBJ2-1; TRBD2 agrees at 10 bases. This CDR3 contains 16 residues. V was pared by 2 bases and J by 4 bases, with 5 bases of the junction left unmatched. CDR1 is KGHSY and CDR2 is FQNENV in the germline V gene. The CDR3 region is CASSQLTSGEYNEQFF. The DNA of the CDR3 is TGTGCCAGCAGCCAACTTACTAGCGGGGAGTACAATGAGCAGTTCTTC.

This clone came up once. This chain joins TRBV12-5 and TRBJ1-5, with no clear D. Trimming pared 0 bases from V and 6 bases from J, leaving 9 bases between. Germline CDR1 LGHNT, CDR2 FRNRAP. The CDR3 sequence is 14 residues long. CDR3 in DNA: TGTGCTAGTGGTTTGGTTGATGGGAGTCAGCCCCAGCATTTT. Translation: CASGLVDGSQPQHF.

This chain links TRBV28 with TRBJ1-2; 9 nucleotides align to TRBD1. V shed 5 bases, J shed 0 bases, and the junction held 4 bases outside the gene matches. CDR1 is MDHEN and CDR2 is SYDVKM in the germline V gene. The CDR3 contains 15 residues. The chain's CDR3 is CASSPGDRANYGYTF. The CDR3 coding sequence is TGTGCCAGCAGTCCGGGGGACAGGGCTAACTATGGCTACACCTTC.

The chain uses TRBV7-3 and TRBJ2-1; perhaps TRBD2 as D (6 bases). CDR1 and CDR2 (germline): SGHTA, FQGTGA. Trimming left V 4 bases short and J 9 bases short, with 10 bases between. The CDR3 totals 12 residues. CDR3 amino acids: CASSSRRGEQFF. The CDR3 DNA reads as TGTGCCAGCAGCTCCCGGAGGGGTGAGCAGTTCTTC.

CDR3 nucleotides: TGTGCCAGCAGCGCCGGGACAGAGTTCTACGAGCAGTACTTC. This sequence encodes CASSAGTEFYEQYF. V is TRBV5-6 and J is TRBJ2-7; 7 positions match TRBD1. Germline trimming cut 4 bases from V and 3 bases from J; bases unmatched to any gene: 7. The CDR3 extends over 14 amino acids. Germline values: CDR1 SGHDT, CDR2 YYEEEE.

The V gene is TRBV11-2, the J gene TRBJ2-7, with D maybe TRBD2 (5 bases). V lost 0 bases, J lost 4 bases, and 19 bases lay in between. The CDR3 is 17 amino acids. Germline CDR1 SGHAT, CDR2 FQNNGV. The CDR3 protein is CASSLEIGGLSTYEQYF. The CDR3 nucleotides are TGTGCCAGCAGCTTAGAGATTGGAGGTCTGTCCACTTACGAGCAGTACTTC.

The CDR3 DNA reads TGTGCCAGCAGCCGAGTGTACGGGGGCACAGATACGCAGTATTTT. Translation: CASSRVYGGTDTQYF. This sequence joins TRBV5-8 and TRBJ2-3; D might be TRBD2 (5 bases). Trimming removed 4 bases at V and 1 base at J, with 13 bases between. CDR1 and CDR2 from the germline V gene are SGHTS and YDEGEE. This CDR3 spans 15 amino acids.

The chain joins TRBV5-5 to TRBJ1-1; maybe TRBD1 (5 bases). Per germline, CDR1 SGHKS and CDR2 YYEKEE (reference sequence). Trimming removed 2 bases from V and 5 bases from J, with 7 bases in between. The CDR3 runs to 12 residues. CDR3 protein: CASSLKGTEAFF. The CDR3 DNA reads as TGTGCCAGCAGCTTAAAGGGGACTGAAGCTTTCTTT.

This chain links TRBV7-2 with TRBJ2-1; the match to TRBD1 covers 8 bases. The CDR3 runs to 14 residues. Germline V gene lookup returns CDR1 SGHTA and CDR2 FQGNSA. The V segment lost 3 bases and the J segment 9 bases; nucleotides outside the gene matches: 7. For the CDR3, the DNA is TGTGCCAGCAGCTTGGATACAGGGGGTAGTGAGCAGTTCTTC. It specifies CASSLDTGGSEQFF. Together with reference TRBV7-2 and TRBJ2-1, the CDR3 gives the full variable domain: GAGVSQSPSNKVTEKGKDVELRCDPISGHTALYWYRQSLGQGLEFLIYFQGNSAPDKSGLPSDRFSAERTGGSVSTLTIQRTQQEDSAVYLCASSLDTGGSEQFFGPGTRLTVL.